A selection of T cell receptor beta chains follows, all from one sample in a study of T cell responses to AZD1222 COVID-19 vaccine. Using immunoSEQ multiplex PCR, the repertoire was profiled, and TCRdb retains in-frame clones only, with some absent. The sample records approximately 190,000 clones, around 93% being singletons. Sequences were derived from peripheral blood, sampled on day 0 of AZD1222 vaccination. The receptors stem from an adult in good health. The CDR3 runs from the conserved cysteine through the conserved F or W. The D gene is left open where the match is weak. Clone size is not always given. Where it is, it says once, few, many or a class for expanded clones.

>TRBV2|TRBJ2-3|NA|TRBD1|15
TGTGCCAGCAGTAGTCCGGGACAGAGCACAGATACGCAGTATTTT
CASSSPGQSTDTQYF
>TRBV28|TRBJ2-1|NA|TRBD2|16
TGTGCCAGCAGTTTTCGCGGGAGGGCCTTCTACAATGAGCAGTTCTTC
CASSFRGRAFYNEQFF
>TRBV10-3|TRBJ1-1|NA|NA|14
TGTGCCATCACCGCACAGGGAGGGGGTATTGAAGCTTTCTTT
CAITAQGGGIEAFF
>TRBV28|TRBJ1-6|NA|NA|15
TGTGCCAGCAGAAAAGACAGGCTCCCTAATTCACCCCTCCACTTT
CASRKDRLPNSPLHF
>TRBV18|TRBJ2-2|NA|TRBD1|16
TGTGCCAGCTCACCACTAGGACAGGGAGTCCCCGGGGAGCTGTTTTTT
CASSPLGQGVPGELFF
>TRBV15|TRBJ2-3|few|TRBD1|14
TGTGCCACCAGCGAGGGACAGAGCACAGATACGCAGTATTTT
CATSEGQSTDTQYF
>TRBV19|TRBJ1-4|NA|NA|12
TGTGCCAGTAGTTCTCCCAGTGAAAAACTGTTTTTT
CASSSPSEKLFF
>TRBV3-1/TRBV3-2|TRBJ2-7|NA|NA|12
TGTGCCAGCAGCCAAGATATTGTCGAGCAGTACTTC
CASSQDIVEQYF
>TRBV7-8|TRBJ2-7|NA|TRBD1|16
TGTGCCAGCAGCTTAATGCCGGACAGGGTGCCCTACGAGCAGTACTTC
CASSLMPDRVPYEQYF
>TRBV28|TRBJ1-2|NA|NA|13
TGTGCCAGCACTCAACAGGACGACTATGGCTACACCTTC
CASTQQDDYGYTF
>TRBV28|TRBJ2-1|once|NA|13
TGTGCCAGCAGTTTGGCGGGGTACAATGAGCAGTTCTTC
CASSLAGYNEQFF
>TRBV7-8|TRBJ1-2|NA|TRBD1|16
TGTGCCAGCAGCCAGGGACAGGCTTTCTCTAACTATGGCTACACCTTC
CASSQGQAFSNYGYTF
>TRBV2|TRBJ1-1|NA|NA|15
TGTGCCAGCAGTGAGGTAGTCGGTTCAACCTCTGAAGCTTTCTTT
CASSEVVGSTSEAFF
>TRBV3-1/TRBV3-2|TRBJ1-5|NA|NA|15
TGTGCCAGCAGCCAAGATGGGGGGGGCAATCAGCCCCAGCATTTT
CASSQDGGGNQPQHF
>TRBV6-4|TRBJ2-1|NA|TRBD2|17
TGTGCCAGCAGCCCTATAGCGGGAGTGAGCTCCTACAATGAGCAGTTCTTC
CASSPIAGVSSYNEQFF
>TRBV28|TRBJ2-7|NA|NA|12
TGTGCCAGCAGTACCAACTACGGGGAGCAGTACTTC
CASSTNYGEQYF
>TRBV28|TRBJ1-2|NA|TRBD1|15
TGTGCCAGCAGTTCCACAGGGGGACCTAACTATGGCTACACCTTC
CASSSTGGPNYGYTF
>TRBV7-3|TRBJ2-1|NA|TRBD2|19
TGTGCCAGCAGCTTACTTGCAACTAGCGGGAGTCGGTCCTACAATGAGCAGTTCTTC
CASSLLATSGSRSYNEQFF
>TRBV28|TRBJ1-4|NA|NA|15
TGTGCCAGCAGCCCTTCAGGGGTGAGCGGCGAAAAACTGTTTTTT
CASSPSGVSGEKLFF
>TRBV2|TRBJ2-1|NA|NA|15
TGTGCCAGCATGCCCGACAGGCCTTCCTACAATGAGCAGTTCTTC
CASMPDRPSYNEQFF
>TRBV9|TRBJ2-3|once|NA|12
TGTGCCAGCAGCGTAGAGTGGCACATGGGGTATTTT
CASSVEWHMGYF
>TRBV6-5|TRBJ1-2|NA|NA|13
TGTGCCAGCAGCTGGGGTCCTAACTATGGCTACACCTTC
CASSWGPNYGYTF
>TRBV11-2|TRBJ2-1|NA|TRBD2|16
TGTGCCAGCAGCTTAGTTACTAGCGGCTCCTACAATGAGCAGTTCTTC
CASSLVTSGSYNEQFF
>TRBV6-5|TRBJ1-2|NA|NA|12
TGTGCCAGCACCCGGACCGACTATGGCTACACCTTC
CASTRTDYGYTF
>TRBV7-2|TRBJ2-3|NA|NA|15
TGTGCCAGCAGCCCGTCCCCCCAGGGCACAGATACGCAGTATTTT
CASSPSPQGTDTQYF
>TRBV14|TRBJ2-1|NA|TRBD2|15
TGTGCCAGCAGCTCTAGCGGGAGATCCCTCAATGAGCAGTTCTTC
CASSSSGRSLNEQFF
>TRBV7-9|TRBJ2-1|NA|TRBD1|17
TGTGCCAGCAGCTCCCGGGACAGGGGCCTTCCCGACAATGAGCAGTTCTTC
CASSSRDRGLPDNEQFF
>TRBV4-2|TRBJ2-7|NA|NA|15
TGTGCCAGCAGCCAAGAATGGGCAGGGCCCTACGAGCAGTACTTC
CASSQEWAGPYEQYF
>TRBV19|TRBJ1-2|NA|NA|16
TGTGCCAGTAGTCCAACGGGGGGCAGAAGCATCTATGGCTACACCTTC
CASSPTGGRSIYGYTF
>TRBV10-3|TRBJ2-1|NA|NA|18
TGTGCCATCAGGCCTATCCCCAAGGCCGGGAACAAGCCTAATGAGCAGTTCTTC
CAIRPIPKAGNKPNEQFF
>TRBV30|TRBJ1-2|NA|NA|11
TGTGCCTGGAGTGTAATGGCTGGCTACACCTTC
CAWSVMAGYTF
>TRBV7-9|TRBJ1-5|NA|NA|12
TGTGCCAGCAGCGTAGGGGTTCAGCCCCAGCATTTT
CASSVGVQPQHF
>TRBV10-3|TRBJ1-5|NA|NA|13
TGTGCCGGCGGGACGGCCGCCAATCAGCCCCAGCATTTT
CAGGTAANQPQHF
>TRBV6-5|TRBJ2-7|NA|NA|12
TGTGCCAGCGCCGACAGGTTTTTGGAGCAGTACTTC
CASADRFLEQYF
>TRBV27|TRBJ1-3|NA|NA|14
TGTGCCAGCAGACCGGACCCTTCTGGAAACACCATATATTTT
CASRPDPSGNTIYF
>TRBV19|TRBJ2-2|NA|TRBD1|19
TGTGCCAGTAGTAGGACTCGACAGGGGACCACCGCTAACACCGGGGAGCTGTTTTTT
CASSRTRQGTTANTGELFF
>TRBV3-1/TRBV3-2|TRBJ2-1|NA|TRBD2|15
TGTGCCAGCAGCCAAGGGGGACTATCCACCAATGAGCAGTTCTTC
CASSQGGLSTNEQFF
>TRBV27|TRBJ1-6|NA|NA|14
TGTGCCAGCAGTCGCGCCAGTTTGCCTTCACCCCTCCACTTT
CASSRASLPSPLHF
>TRBV18|TRBJ1-1|NA|NA|16
TGTGCCAGCTCACCACTACCTACTTCAAGAGGGACTGAAGCTTTCTTT
CASSPLPTSRGTEAFF
>TRBV11-2|TRBJ2-7|NA|NA|12
TGTGCCAGCAGCGAAGGACCCTACGAGCAGTACTTC
CASSEGPYEQYF
>TRBV5-1|TRBJ2-3|NA|NA|13
TGCGCCAGCAGCTTGGAGGGCACAGATACGCAGTATTTT
CASSLEGTDTQYF
>TRBV28|TRBJ1-5|once|NA|15
TGTGCCAGCAGCCACCCGACGGGGGCTCGCGGACCCCAGCATTTT
CASSHPTGARGPQHF
>TRBV11-3|TRBJ2-1|NA|TRBD2|15
TGTGCCAGCAGCTGGGGAGGAGGGAGGGCTGGTGAGCAGTTCTTC
CASSWGGGRAGEQFF
>TRBV15|TRBJ2-3|NA|NA|17
TGTGCCACCAGCAGAGATTCGGGGGCGGGGCCCGCAGATACGCAGTATTTT
CATSRDSGAGPADTQYF
>TRBV9|TRBJ2-7|NA|NA|13
TGTGCCAGCAGCGGACCCTTCTCCTACGAGCAGTACTTC
CASSGPFSYEQYF
>TRBV18|TRBJ2-5|NA|NA|12
TGTGCCAGCTCACCACTGCCAGAGACCCAGTACTTC
CASSPLPETQYF
>TRBV10-3|TRBJ1-3|NA|NA|15
TGTGCCATGGGACCGGCACTAGGTTCTGGAAACACCATATATTTT
CAMGPALGSGNTIYF
>TRBV10-3|TRBJ2-7|NA|NA|15
TGTGCCACTAGCAGCTTCGCAGGGCTGGGCTACGAGCAGTACTTC
CATSSFAGLGYEQYF
>TRBV9|TRBJ2-7|few|TRBD1|13
TGTGCCAGCAGCATTAAGGACAGGGACGAGCAGTACTTC
CASSIKDRDEQYF
>TRBV27|TRBJ2-5|NA|NA|13
TGTGCCAGCAGTTTAGGTAACCAAGAGACCCAGTACTTC
CASSLGNQETQYF